This is a list of T cell receptor beta chains from one sample in a study of OX40 agonist ivuxolimab in advanced cancers. Only in-frame clones appear in the TCRdb table, and some are missing; sequencing was by immunoSEQ multiplex PCR. In the table there are about 80,000 clones, around nine tenths of which are singletons. Sequencing was performed on CD4+ or CD8+ T cells sorted from blood, taken in a trial of the OX40 agonist ivuxolimab. The receptors shown here come from an adult with an advanced solid tumor such as melanoma, head and neck, liver or kidney cancer. The CDR3 runs from the conserved cysteine through the conserved F or W. A D gene is named only where the DNA matches it firmly. Size is omitted from some rows. Given values are once, few, many or a class for expanded clones.

len: 13
j_gene: TRBJ1-1
abundance: .
v_gene: TRBV28
d_gene: .
CDR3aa: CASSFSGSGETFF
CDR3nt: TGTGCCAGCAGTTTTTCAGGGTCAGGGGAAACTTTCTTT

len: 15
j_gene: TRBJ2-1
abundance: .
v_gene: TRBV7-8
d_gene: .
CDR3aa: CASSLSFPGPNEQFF
CDR3nt: TGTGCCAGCAGCTTAAGCTTTCCGGGTCCCAATGAGCAGTTCTTC

len: 14
j_gene: TRBJ1-5
abundance: once
v_gene: TRBV28
d_gene: TRBD1
CDR3aa: CASRTGTGIQPQHF
CDR3nt: TGTGCCAGCAGGACCGGGACAGGGATACAGCCCCAGCATTTT

len: 13
j_gene: TRBJ1-1
abundance: .
v_gene: TRBV14
d_gene: .
CDR3aa: CASSQWENTEAFF
CDR3nt: TGTGCCAGCAGCCAATGGGAAAACACTGAAGCTTTCTTT

len: 17
j_gene: TRBJ1-4
abundance: .
v_gene: TRBV4-3
d_gene: .
CDR3aa: CASSPRRGGIANEKLFF
CDR3nt: TGCGCCAGCAGCCCTCGTCGAGGGGGAATTGCTAATGAAAAACTGTTTTTT

len: 12
j_gene: TRBJ2-7
abundance: .
v_gene: TRBV6-6
d_gene: .
CDR3aa: CASRDRAYEQYF
CDR3nt: TGTGCCAGCAGGGACAGAGCCTACGAGCAGTACTTC

len: 15
j_gene: TRBJ2-3
abundance: .
v_gene: TRBV28
d_gene: TRBD2
CDR3aa: CASSGAGGPTDTQYF
CDR3nt: TGTGCCAGCAGTGGAGCGGGAGGGCCGACAGATACGCAGTATTTT

len: 16
j_gene: TRBJ2-4
abundance: .
v_gene: TRBV9
d_gene: .
CDR3aa: CASSRSGTSNQNIQYF
CDR3nt: TGTGCCAGCAGCAGGAGCGGCACTAGCAATCAAAACATTCAGTACTTC

len: 12
j_gene: TRBJ2-5
abundance: .
v_gene: TRBV29-1
d_gene: TRBD1
CDR3aa: CSETGGGETQYF
CDR3nt: TGCAGCGAAACAGGGGGCGGGGAGACCCAGTACTTC

len: 15
j_gene: TRBJ2-5
abundance: .
v_gene: TRBV19
d_gene: .
CDR3aa: CASSKWSSVQETQYF
CDR3nt: TGTGCCAGTAGTAAATGGTCTAGCGTCCAAGAGACCCAGTACTTC

len: 16
j_gene: TRBJ2-1
abundance: .
v_gene: TRBV2
d_gene: .
CDR3aa: CASSPGQALGGNEQFF
CDR3nt: TGTGCCAGCAGCCCAGGTCAGGCCTTGGGGGGCAATGAGCAGTTCTTC